This is a list of T cell receptor beta chains from one sample in a study of T cell responses to AZD1222 COVID-19 vaccine. TCRdb keeps only in-frame clones here, not all; method: immunoSEQ multiplex PCR. The profile shows 86,000 or so clones, 88% of them singletons. The material sequenced was peripheral blood, taken 28 days after the second AZD1222 dose. The receptors here all came from an adult who received the AZD1222 COVID-19 vaccine. CDR3s include the opening cysteine and the closing phenylalanine or tryptophan. D genes are given only for firm matches. The size entry is marked missing in some rows and otherwise reads once, few, many or a size class.

CDR3 protein: CATRQFSGNTIYF
CDR3 DNA: TGTGCCACCAGACAGTTCTCAGGAAACACCATATATTTT
V gene: TRBV19
D gene: .
J gene: TRBJ1-3
clone size: .

CDR3 protein: CASNLGRNTEAFF
CDR3 DNA: TGTGCCAGCAACCTCGGGCGGAACACTGAAGCTTTCTTT
V gene: TRBV13
D gene: .
J gene: TRBJ1-1
clone size: .

CDR3 protein: CASRFGGAGELFF
CDR3 DNA: TGTGCCAGCAGGTTTGGGGGGGCCGGGGAGCTGTTTTTT
V gene: TRBV6-5
D gene: TRBD2
J gene: TRBJ2-2
clone size: .

CDR3 protein: CASRKENRAYGYTF
CDR3 DNA: TGTGCCAGCAGAAAAGAAAACAGGGCCTATGGCTACACCTTC
V gene: TRBV6-5
D gene: .
J gene: TRBJ1-2
clone size: .

CDR3 protein: CAWSGKLAGGQETQYF
CDR3 DNA: TGTGCCTGGAGTGGAAAACTAGCGGGAGGCCAAGAGACCCAGTACTTC
V gene: TRBV30
D gene: TRBD2
J gene: TRBJ2-5
clone size: few

CDR3 protein: CASSPRTSGGSADTQYF
CDR3 DNA: TGTGCCAGCAGCCCAAGAACTAGCGGGGGAAGCGCAGATACGCAGTATTTT
V gene: TRBV11-3
D gene: TRBD2
J gene: TRBJ2-3
clone size: .

CDR3 protein: CASSKREGTYEQYF
CDR3 DNA: TGTGCCAGCAGTAAGCGGGAGGGTACCTACGAGCAGTACTTC
V gene: TRBV14
D gene: TRBD2
J gene: TRBJ2-7
clone size: .

CDR3 protein: CASSLLYTGEETQYF
CDR3 DNA: TGTGCCAGCAGCCTGTTATATACCGGAGAAGAGACCCAGTACTTC
V gene: TRBV5-5
D gene: .
J gene: TRBJ2-5
clone size: .

CDR3 protein: CASSWTSGGSDTQYF
CDR3 DNA: TGTGCCAGCAGCTGGACTAGCGGGGGGTCAGATACGCAGTATTTT
V gene: TRBV11-2
D gene: TRBD2
J gene: TRBJ2-3
clone size: .

CDR3 protein: CASSPEDPANYGYTF
CDR3 DNA: TGTGCCAGTAGTCCGGAGGACCCAGCTAACTATGGCTACACCTTC
V gene: TRBV19
D gene: .
J gene: TRBJ1-2
clone size: once

CDR3 protein: CASRTGFNEQFF
CDR3 DNA: TGTGCCAGCAGGACAGGGTTCAATGAGCAGTTCTTC
V gene: TRBV27
D gene: TRBD1
J gene: TRBJ2-1
clone size: .

CDR3 protein: CASSGSPTSGYEQYF
CDR3 DNA: TGTGCCAGCAGCGGTTCCCCGACTAGCGGCTACGAGCAGTACTTC
V gene: TRBV6-5
D gene: TRBD2
J gene: TRBJ2-7
clone size: .

CDR3 protein: CASSPETGRGNYGYTF
CDR3 DNA: TGTGCCAGCAGCCCAGAGACAGGGCGAGGGAACTATGGCTACACCTTC
V gene: TRBV9
D gene: TRBD1
J gene: TRBJ1-2
clone size: .

CDR3 protein: CASSRQGVQPQHF
CDR3 DNA: TGTGCCAGTAGTAGACAGGGGGTTCAGCCCCAGCATTTT
V gene: TRBV19
D gene: TRBD1
J gene: TRBJ1-5
clone size: .

CDR3 protein: CASTLEGERNNEQFF
CDR3 DNA: TGTGCCAGCACCCTAGAGGGGGAGCGGAACAATGAGCAGTTCTTC
V gene: TRBV27
D gene: .
J gene: TRBJ2-1
clone size: .

CDR3 protein: CASSSTRWTGWETQYF
CDR3 DNA: TGTGCCAGCAGCTCCACTAGGTGGACGGGGTGGGAGACCCAGTACTTC
V gene: TRBV7-6
D gene: .
J gene: TRBJ2-5
clone size: .

CDR3 protein: CASSYLRGYEQYF
CDR3 DNA: TGTGCCAGCAGTTATTTGAGGGGCTACGAGCAGTACTTC
V gene: TRBV6-5
D gene: .
J gene: TRBJ2-7
clone size: .

CDR3 protein: CATISGANVLTF
CDR3 DNA: TGTGCCACCATATCTGGGGCCAACGTCCTGACTTTC
V gene: TRBV27
D gene: .
J gene: TRBJ2-6
clone size: .

CDR3 protein: CASSSGVMGTEGNTIYF
CDR3 DNA: TGTGCCAGCAGCTCAGGCGTTATGGGGACAGAAGGAAACACCATATATTTT
V gene: TRBV7-9
D gene: TRBD1
J gene: TRBJ1-3
clone size: .

CDR3 protein: CASKAGGPKNIQYF
CDR3 DNA: TGTGCCAGCAAGGCAGGTGGGCCCAAAAACATTCAGTACTTC
V gene: TRBV2
D gene: .
J gene: TRBJ2-4
clone size: .

CDR3 protein: CATSDRNTGELFF
CDR3 DNA: TGTGCCACCAGTGATCGGAACACCGGGGAGCTGTTTTTT
V gene: TRBV24-1
D gene: .
J gene: TRBJ2-2
clone size: .

CDR3 protein: CASQDGAEQYF
CDR3 DNA: TGTGCCAGCCAGGATGGGGCAGAGCAGTACTTC
V gene: TRBV7-2
D gene: .
J gene: TRBJ2-7
clone size: .

CDR3 protein: CASSLVREARLYNEQFF
CDR3 DNA: TGTGCCAGCAGCTTAGTACGGGAGGCACGCCTTTACAATGAGCAGTTCTTC
V gene: TRBV11-2
D gene: TRBD2
J gene: TRBJ2-1
clone size: .

CDR3 protein: CATIPQGSGANVLTF
CDR3 DNA: TGTGCCACAATCCCCCAGGGTTCTGGGGCCAACGTCCTGACTTTC
V gene: TRBV6-5
D gene: .
J gene: TRBJ2-6
clone size: few

CDR3 protein: CASSPRGPYGYTF
CDR3 DNA: TGTGCCAGCAGTCCCAGGGGGCCTTATGGCTACACCTTC
V gene: TRBV28
D gene: TRBD1
J gene: TRBJ1-2
clone size: .

CDR3 protein: CASSSRGEGYTF
CDR3 DNA: TGTGCCAGCAGCTCGAGGGGAGAGGGCTACACCTTC
V gene: TRBV11-2
D gene: .
J gene: TRBJ1-2
clone size: .

CDR3 protein: CASSQDMTSGSDEQFF
CDR3 DNA: TGTGCCAGCAGCCAAGATATGACTAGCGGGAGCGATGAGCAGTTCTTC
V gene: TRBV4-2
D gene: TRBD2
J gene: TRBJ2-1
clone size: .

CDR3 protein: CASSPGWGEADTQYF
CDR3 DNA: TGTGCCAGCAGTCCTGGCTGGGGAGAGGCAGATACGCAGTATTTT
V gene: TRBV7-9
D gene: .
J gene: TRBJ2-3
clone size: .

CDR3 protein: CASSPLQSSYEQYF
CDR3 DNA: TGTGCCAGCAGCCCTTTGCAAAGCTCCTACGAGCAGTACTTC
V gene: TRBV27
D gene: .
J gene: TRBJ2-7
clone size: .

CDR3 protein: CASSEARIGTGLYSNQPQHF
CDR3 DNA: TGTGCCAGCAGTGAAGCTAGGATTGGGACAGGACTATATAGCAATCAGCCCCAGCATTTT
V gene: TRBV6-1
D gene: TRBD1
J gene: TRBJ1-5
clone size: .

CDR3 protein: CASSSEFSTEAFF
CDR3 DNA: TGTGCCAGCAGTTCGGAATTTAGCACTGAAGCTTTCTTT
V gene: TRBV25-1
D gene: .
J gene: TRBJ1-1
clone size: .

CDR3 protein: CASSEASGRTDTQYF
CDR3 DNA: TGCGCCAGCAGTGAGGCTAGCGGGAGAACAGATACGCAGTATTTT
V gene: TRBV10-2
D gene: TRBD2
J gene: TRBJ2-3
clone size: .

CDR3 protein: CASSPQQDYEQYF
CDR3 DNA: TGTGCCAGCAGCCCTCAACAGGATTACGAGCAGTACTTC
V gene: TRBV14
D gene: .
J gene: TRBJ2-7
clone size: .

CDR3 protein: CSVGSGNEQFF
CDR3 DNA: TGCAGCGTTGGGTCGGGGAATGAGCAGTTCTTC
V gene: TRBV29-1
D gene: .
J gene: TRBJ2-1
clone size: .

CDR3 protein: CASSLLGLAEAFF
CDR3 DNA: TGTGCCAGCAGTTTATTGGGGCTTGCCGAAGCTTTCTTT
V gene: TRBV27
D gene: .
J gene: TRBJ1-1
clone size: .

CDR3 protein: CASSIGSQNTEAFF
CDR3 DNA: TGTGCCAGTAGTATCGGGAGTCAGAACACTGAAGCTTTCTTT
V gene: TRBV19
D gene: .
J gene: TRBJ1-1
clone size: .

CDR3 protein: CASSGRERSTGELFF
CDR3 DNA: TGTGCCAGCAGCGGACGGGAGAGATCGACCGGGGAGCTGTTTTTT
V gene: TRBV2
D gene: .
J gene: TRBJ2-2
clone size: .

CDR3 protein: CASTNWASGRRIYNEQFF
CDR3 DNA: TGCGCCAGCACCAACTGGGCTAGCGGTAGAAGAATTTACAATGAGCAGTTCTTC
V gene: TRBV10-1
D gene: TRBD2
J gene: TRBJ2-1
clone size: .

CDR3 protein: CASSLRRMGAELFF
CDR3 DNA: TGTGCCAGCAGTTTGCGGAGGATGGGAGCGGAGCTGTTTTTT
V gene: TRBV28
D gene: .
J gene: TRBJ2-2
clone size: .

CDR3 protein: CAWSKTANNQPQHF
CDR3 DNA: TGTGCCTGGAGTAAGACAGCAAACAATCAGCCCCAGCATTTT
V gene: TRBV30
D gene: .
J gene: TRBJ1-5
clone size: .

CDR3 protein: CASSHPFRATDTQYF
CDR3 DNA: TGTGCCAGCAGCCACCCTTTCCGGGCCACAGATACGCAGTATTTT
V gene: TRBV3-1/TRBV3-2
D gene: .
J gene: TRBJ2-3
clone size: .

CDR3 protein: CASSSRNLAGVSYEQYF
CDR3 DNA: TGTGCCAGCAGCTCCCGAAACCTAGCGGGAGTGTCCTACGAGCAGTACTTC
V gene: TRBV7-2
D gene: TRBD2
J gene: TRBJ2-7
clone size: few

CDR3 protein: CASSPPRTSGEQFF
CDR3 DNA: TGTGCCAGCTCACCACCGAGGACTAGCGGAGAGCAGTTCTTC
V gene: TRBV18
D gene: TRBD2
J gene: TRBJ2-1
clone size: .

CDR3 protein: CASSFITPGQGSYEQYF
CDR3 DNA: TGTGCCAGCAGTTTCATCACTCCGGGACAGGGGTCCTACGAGCAGTACTTC
V gene: TRBV28
D gene: TRBD1
J gene: TRBJ2-7
clone size: .

CDR3 protein: CASSPWGAETYNEQFF
CDR3 DNA: TGTGCCAGCAGTCCTTGGGGGGCGGAGACCTACAATGAGCAGTTCTTC
V gene: TRBV7-3
D gene: .
J gene: TRBJ2-1
clone size: .

CDR3 protein: CSVAGTVYEQYF
CDR3 DNA: TGCAGCGTCGCCGGGACAGTATACGAGCAGTACTTC
V gene: TRBV29-1
D gene: TRBD1
J gene: TRBJ2-7
clone size: .

CDR3 protein: CASSPTGHSGNTIYF
CDR3 DNA: TGTGCCAGTAGTCCTACAGGGCACTCTGGAAACACCATATATTTT
V gene: TRBV19
D gene: .
J gene: TRBJ1-3
clone size: .

CDR3 protein: CASSIQPGGPFGTQYF
CDR3 DNA: TGTGCCAGTAGTATCCAACCCGGTGGCCCTTTTGGGACCCAGTACTTC
V gene: TRBV19
D gene: .
J gene: TRBJ2-5
clone size: .

CDR3 protein: CASSFRDNYEQYF
CDR3 DNA: TGTGCCAGCAGCTTCCGGGACAACTACGAGCAGTACTTC
V gene: TRBV7-6
D gene: .
J gene: TRBJ2-7
clone size: once

CDR3 protein: CASSEAGTGHTGELFF
CDR3 DNA: TGTGCCAGCAGTGAAGCCGGGACAGGGCACACCGGGGAGCTGTTTTTT
V gene: TRBV6-1
D gene: TRBD1
J gene: TRBJ2-2
clone size: .

CDR3 protein: CASSETPEETEAFF
CDR3 DNA: TGTGCCAGCAGTGAAACCCCGGAGGAGACTGAAGCTTTCTTT
V gene: TRBV6-4
D gene: .
J gene: TRBJ1-1
clone size: .